The 18 T cell receptor beta chains below were found in one sample sequenced in a study of patients and donors after allogeneic stem cell transplantation. TCRdb reprocessed the RT-PCR reads via MiXCR and lists one record per CDR3 protein. The sample includes more than 850,000 distinct CDR3 sequences, 18% of them seen just once. Sequenced: blood, either unsorted or a sorted T cell fraction (not recorded which). The receptors come from a human donor who was either an allogeneic HSCT recipient or a stem cell or donor lymphocyte infusion donor (not recorded which). It is not recorded whose cells these are; they may come from a transplant donor.

This clonotype was seen more than once but under ten times. J is TRBJ1-1 and V is TRBV20-1; a weak D match, TRBD1 (6 bases). CDR1 is DFQATT, CDR2 SNEGSKA, per germline (reference sequence). The germline V and J ends were trimmed by 5 bases and 6 bases, with 16 bases remaining between them. The CDR3 is 13 residues long. Written as DNA, the CDR3 is TGCAGTGCTTACGTAGGGGGTCAGGCTGAAGCTTTCTTT. Translated, it gives CSAYVGGQAEAFF.

This clonotype was detected many times. V is TRBV7-2 and J is TRBJ1-6; D remains unclear. This CDR3 region has 11 residues. Trimming cost V 3 bases and J 7 bases, with 1 base left between them. CDR1 and CDR2 from the germline V gene are SGHTA and FQGNSA. CDR3 DNA sequence: TGTGCCAGCAGCTTGAATTCACCCCTCCACTTT. It translates to CASSLNSPLHF.

This CDR3 reads CSVEDRASGRFSYEQYF. DNA of the CDR3: TGCAGCGTTGAAGATAGGGCTAGCGGGAGGTTTTCCTACGAGCAGTACTTC. The V call is TRBV29-1, the J call TRBJ2-7, with 11 bases fitting TRBD2. J was trimmed by 1 base and V by 0 bases; bases with no gene match: 8. CDR3 length: 17 amino acids. Germline CDR1 SQVTM, CDR2 ANQGSEA.

The V gene is TRBV18, the J gene TRBJ2-4; no reliable D call. V was cut by 4 bases and J by 2 bases, with 15 bases left in between. The germline CDR1 and CDR2 sequences are KGHSH and LQKENI. The CDR3 is 16 amino acids. CDR3 sequence reads: CASSLLSGSSKNIQYF. The CDR3, as DNA: TGTGCCAGCTCACTACTCTCCGGCTCTTCCAAAAACATTCAGTACTTC.

This clonotype has just a few counts. This sequence joins TRBV6-1 and TRBJ1-2, with a weak D call TRBD1 (6 bases). CDR3 size: 15 residues. The V end was cut by 4 bases, the J end by 7 bases, with 19 bases between. CDR1 is MNHNS and CDR2 is SASEGT in the germline V gene. The CDR3 region is CASSGLRDKLTGYTF. The CDR3 DNA sequence: TGTGCCAGCAGTGGCCTCCGGGACAAGCTAACTGGCTACACCTTC.

In this sample, this clonotype turned up many times. One end of the junction does not line up with germline, which may come from a read error. J is TRBJ1-1 and V is TRBV5-1, with D possibly being TRBD1 (5 bases). This CDR3 comprises 14 residues. Germline CDR1 reads SGHRS; CDR2 reads YFSETQ. The DNA for the CDR3 is TGTGCCAGCAGTTTAGCAGGGTGGAACACTGAAGCTTTCTTT. This sequence encodes CASSLAGWNTEAFF.

This clonotype occurred many times. The chain employs TRBV5-1 and TRBJ2-7; D is unresolved. The CDR3 runs 12 residues. Germline assignment: CDR1 SGHRS and CDR2 YFSETQ. Between the trimmed V and J ends, which lost 5 bases and 3 bases, there was a span of 9 bases. Written as DNA, the CDR3 is TGCGCCAGCAGTTCCACCTTCTACGAGCAGTACTTC. Amino acids: CASSSTFYEQYF.

J is TRBJ1-2 and V is TRBV4-3, with D perhaps TRBD1 (5 bases). Deletions cut 1 base from V and 3 bases from J, with 9 bases between. Germline CDR1 and CDR2: LGHNA and YSLEER. This CDR3 comprises 14 residues. The CDR3 nucleotides are TGCGCCAGCAGCCAAGTCGACAGCGACTATGGCTACACCTTC. It yields the protein CASSQVDSDYGYTF.

This clonotype was observed many times. The chain recombines TRBV12-3 or TRBV12-4 with TRBJ2-1, with D uncertain. This CDR3 comprises 15 residues. The V and J ends lost 3 bases and 0 bases respectively, with 9 bases between them. CDR3 coding DNA: TGTGCCAGCAGTTTTTCTTCCAGCTCCTACAATGAGCAGTTCTTC. This encodes CASSFSSSSYNEQFF.

J is TRBJ1-1 and V is TRBV2, with D possibly matching TRBD1 (5 bases). V shed 9 bases and J shed 8 bases, with 19 bases lying between them. In germline, CDR1 is SNHLY, CDR2 FYNNEI. CDR3 length: 13 amino acids. The CDR3 DNA is TGTGCCAGTACCCGGGACCCTAGGCTCGAAGCTTTCTTT. The encoded protein is CASTRDPRLEAFF.

The chain combines TRBV29-1 with TRBJ2-5; TRBD1 matches 10 bases. This CDR3 comprises 14 residues. V dropped 7 bases and J dropped 2; count of bases not matched to a gene: 7. Germline values: CDR1 SQVTM, CDR2 ANQGSEA. CDR3 residues: CSAATGGRQETQYF. The CDR3 nucleotides read TGCAGCGCAGCGACAGGGGGCCGGCAAGAGACCCAGTACTTC. The full variable domain, its missing parts supplied by reference TRBV29-1 and TRBJ2-5, is SAVISQKPSRDICQRGTSLTIQCQVDSQVTMMFWYRQQPGQSLTLIATANQGSEATYESGFVIDKFPISRPNLTFSTLTVSNMSPEDSSIYLCSAATGGRQETQYFGPGTRLLVL.

This chain connects TRBV6-5 to TRBJ2-3; D gene unclear. Trimming removed 4 bases from V and 5 bases from J, with 10 bases in between. This CDR3 comprises 13 residues. Germline CDR1 reads MNHEY; CDR2 reads SVGAGI. CDR3 in amino acids: CASSFGLGDTQYF. CDR3 in DNA: TGTGCCAGCAGTTTTGGGTTGGGAGATACGCAGTATTTT.

The rearrangement uses TRBV12-3 or TRBV12-4 and TRBJ2-3; 10 bases are shared with TRBD2. The CDR3 consists of 17 residues. The junction had 5 bases not matched to a gene; V was cut back by 2 bases and J by 0 bases. The chain's CDR3 is CASSLLAGEGSTDTQYF. CDR3 DNA sequence: TGTGCCAGCAGTTTACTAGCGGGAGAGGGAAGCACAGATACGCAGTATTTT.

This clonotype has only a few counts. This chain uses TRBV29-1 with TRBJ2-7; D is possibly TRBD1 or TRBD2 (5 bases each). In germline, CDR1 is SQVTM, CDR2 ANQGSEA. CDR3 size: 13 residues. The ends were cut back, 6 bases at V and 0 bases at J, with 12 bases in the middle. DNA for the CDR3: TGCAGCGTGGGACGGGACCCCTCCTACGAGCAGTACTTC. Amino acid sequence: CSVGRDPSYEQYF.

In this sample, this clonotype turned up a few times. The CDR3 DNA reads TGTGCCAGCAACCAAGCGGGGGGGCCACGAGATACGCAGTATTTT. Its translation: CASNQAGGPRDTQYF. V and J are TRBV6-1 and TRBJ2-3; 10 bases are shared with TRBD2. The V gene end was trimmed by 7 bases and the J gene end by 5 bases; junction bases not matched to a gene: 9. This CDR3 is 15 amino acids long. CDR1 MNHNS and CDR2 SASEGT come from the germline V gene.

Only one count was recorded for this clonotype. The chain is built from TRBV7-2 and TRBJ2-3, with 9 bases matching TRBD1. V shed 1 base and J 4 bases; nucleotides not matched to a gene: 3. Germline values: CDR1 SGHTA, CDR2 FQGNSA. The CDR3 length is 15 residues. The CDR3 region is CASSLGDRVSDTQYF. CDR3 nucleotides: TGTGCCAGCAGCTTAGGGGACAGGGTCTCAGATACGCAGTATTTT.

The chain joins TRBV6-1 to TRBJ2-7, with D perhaps matching TRBD2 (6 bases). This CDR3 comprises 15 residues. The germline V gene has CDR1 MNHNS and CDR2 SASEGT. The germline V and J ends were trimmed by 8 bases and 4 bases, with 21 bases remaining between them. This CDR3 reads CASPPQAGGAYEQYF. The CDR3 DNA reads as TGTGCCAGCCCGCCCCAGGCCGGAGGGGCATACGAGCAGTACTTC.

The chain carries TRBV12-3 or TRBV12-4 and TRBJ2-1; 7 nucleotides agree with TRBD2. This CDR3 is built from 14 residues. Trimming cost V 7 bases and J 6 bases; bases outside gene matches: 9. The CDR3 nucleotides read TGTGCCAGCACCTCGTGGGGGAGGGGCAATGAGCAGTTCTTC. Residues: CASTSWGRGNEQFF.